The next 7 T cell receptor beta chains were all read from a single sample in a study of spatial heterogeneity in lung cancer. TCRdb re-derived calls from the 5' RACE reads in MiXCR, one entry per CDR3 protein. The profile shows some 28,000 distinct CDR3 sequences, 7.5% to 9.5% of them singletons. Described time point: sample taken at primary tumor resection. Material for sequencing was whole RNA from tumor, nontumor lung or frozen PBMC, left unsorted. The sample was PBMCs, taken at surgery. The receptors shown here come from a female donor with early-stage non-small cell lung cancer.

The sample holds many counts of this clonotype. V usage is TRBV21-1 and J usage is TRBJ2-3; the table's D call TRBD2 went unverified against the DNA. TRBV21-1 is marked as a pseudogene. The CDR3 has 14 amino acids. The DNA for the CDR3 is TGTGCCAGCAGACTAGCGCCTAGCACAGATACGCAGTATTTT. The encoded protein is CASRLAPSTDTQYF.

A remark on this clonotype: This may come from a read error, since a much larger clone is one base off. The chain employs TRBV6-1 and TRBJ1-3; the match to TRBD1 covers 8 bases. This CDR3 has 15 residues. Germline trimming cut 7 bases from V and 3 bases from J; bases unmatched to any gene: 8. Germline-derived CDR1 and CDR2 are MNHNS and SASEGT. Here the CDR3 reads CASNQGGTGGNTIYF. The DNA of the CDR3 is TGTGCCAGCAACCAGGGAGGGACAGGTGGAAACACCATATATTTT.

There are many counts of this clonotype. V is TRBV7-9 and J is TRBJ1-5; 8 nucleotides agree with TRBD1. CDR3 length: 14 residues. V dropped 5 bases and J dropped 11; count of bases not matched to a gene: 11. Germline V gene sequence: CDR1 SEHNR, CDR2 FQNEAQ (reference sequence). The CDR3 region is CASSTSDRVWSQHF. The CDR3 bases are TGTGCCAGCAGCACTTCGGACAGGGTTTGGTCCCAGCATTTT.

This clonotype has a count of ten or more. The rearrangement uses TRBV18 and TRBJ2-3; D not resolved. V was pared by 3 bases and J by 7 bases, with 11 bases between. Looked up from germline, CDR1 is KGHSH and CDR2 is LQKENI. The length of the CDR3 is 13 residues. CDR3 bases: TGTGCCAGCTCACCGACGGAAACCTATACGCAGTATTTT. It specifies CASSPTETYTQYF.

The chain joins TRBV5-4 to TRBJ2-7, with TRBD2 matching 8 bases. Germline lookup yields CDR1 SGHNT and CDR2 YYREEE (reference sequence). The CDR3 extends over 15 amino acids. Unmatched junction bases numbered 9, after V lost 1 base and J lost 6 bases. The CDR3 spells CASSLRRREGLEQYF. The CDR3 region has the DNA TGTGCCAGCAGCTTGAGACGACGGGAGGGCCTCGAGCAGTACTTC.

This clonotype has ten or more counts. The rearrangement uses TRBV11-3 and TRBJ2-4, with D possibly matching TRBD2 (5 bases). With 2 bases removed from V and 6 bases from J, the gap between germline ends came to 14 bases. Per the germline V gene, CDR1 is SGHNT and CDR2 is YENEEA. This CDR3 spans 15 amino acids. CDR3 bases: TGTGCCAGCAGCTTACGTGGGAGCGGTGGAAACATTCAGTACTTC. Translating gives CASSLRGSGGNIQYF.

The V call is TRBV4-2, the J call TRBJ2-1; maybe TRBD2 (5 bases). Trimming removed 4 bases from V and 8 bases from J, with 9 bases in between. CDR1 is LGHNA, CDR2 YNFKEQ, per germline. The CDR3 has 12 amino acids. The CDR3 sequence: CASSPSWDEQFF. CDR3 bases: TGTGCCAGCAGCCCTAGCTGGGATGAGCAGTTCTTC.